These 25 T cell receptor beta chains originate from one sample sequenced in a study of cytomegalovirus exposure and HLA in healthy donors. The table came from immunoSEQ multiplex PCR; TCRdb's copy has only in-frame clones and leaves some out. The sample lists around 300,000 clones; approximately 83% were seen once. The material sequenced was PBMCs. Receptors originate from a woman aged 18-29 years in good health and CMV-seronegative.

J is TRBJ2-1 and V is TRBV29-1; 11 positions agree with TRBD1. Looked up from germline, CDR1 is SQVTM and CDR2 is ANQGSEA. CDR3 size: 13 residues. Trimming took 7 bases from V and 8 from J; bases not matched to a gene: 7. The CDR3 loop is CSGPGQGEDEQFF. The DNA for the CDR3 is TGCAGCGGACCGGGACAGGGGGAGGATGAGCAGTTCTTC.

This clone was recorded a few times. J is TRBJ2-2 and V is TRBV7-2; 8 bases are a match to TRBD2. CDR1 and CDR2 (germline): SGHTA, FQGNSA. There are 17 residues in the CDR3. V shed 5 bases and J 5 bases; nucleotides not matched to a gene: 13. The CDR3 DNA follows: TGTGCCAGCAGCCGACGCGGGGGCGGGACTAGTACCGGGGAGCTGTTTTTT. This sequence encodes CASSRRGGGTSTGELFF.

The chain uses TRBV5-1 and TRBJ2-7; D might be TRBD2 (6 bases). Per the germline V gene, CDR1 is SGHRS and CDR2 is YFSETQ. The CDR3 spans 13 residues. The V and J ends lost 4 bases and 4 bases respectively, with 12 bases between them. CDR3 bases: TGCGCCAGCAGCGTCACGGGACTTTACGAGCAGTACTTC. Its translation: CASSVTGLYEQYF.

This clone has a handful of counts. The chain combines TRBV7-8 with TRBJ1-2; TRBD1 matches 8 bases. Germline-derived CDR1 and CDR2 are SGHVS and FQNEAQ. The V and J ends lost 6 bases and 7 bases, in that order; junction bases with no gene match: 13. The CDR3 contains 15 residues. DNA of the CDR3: TGTGCCAGCAGTGGACAGGGAGTACCCCGGGGTGGCTACACCTTC. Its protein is CASSGQGVPRGGYTF.

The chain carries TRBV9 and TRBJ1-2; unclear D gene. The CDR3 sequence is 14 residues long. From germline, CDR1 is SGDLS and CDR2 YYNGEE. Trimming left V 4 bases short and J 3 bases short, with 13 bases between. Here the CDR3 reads CASSFDTGYYGYTF. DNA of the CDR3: TGTGCCAGCAGCTTTGATACGGGATACTATGGCTACACCTTC.

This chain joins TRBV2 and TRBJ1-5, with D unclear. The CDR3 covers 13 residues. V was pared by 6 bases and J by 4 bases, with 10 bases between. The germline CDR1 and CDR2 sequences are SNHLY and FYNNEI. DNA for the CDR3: TGTGCCAGCAGCCTGCGGTTGAATCAGCCCCAGCATTTT. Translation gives CASSLRLNQPQHF. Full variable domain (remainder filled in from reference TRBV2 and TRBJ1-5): EPEVTQTPSHQVTQMGQEVILRCVPISNHLYFYWYRQILGQKVEFLVSFYNNEISEKSEIFDDQFSVERPDGSNFTLKIRSTKLEDSAMYFCASSLRLNQPQHFGDGTRLSIL.

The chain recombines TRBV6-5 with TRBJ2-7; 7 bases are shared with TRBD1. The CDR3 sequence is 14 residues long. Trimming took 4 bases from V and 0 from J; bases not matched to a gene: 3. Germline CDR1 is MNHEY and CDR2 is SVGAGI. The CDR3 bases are TGTGCCAGCAGTTGGGGACAGTCCTCCTACGAGCAGTACTTC. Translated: CASSWGQSSYEQYF.

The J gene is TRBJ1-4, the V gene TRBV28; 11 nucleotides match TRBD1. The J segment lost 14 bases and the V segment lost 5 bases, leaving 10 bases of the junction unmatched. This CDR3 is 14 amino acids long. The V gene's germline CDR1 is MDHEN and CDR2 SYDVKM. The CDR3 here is CASSDRDRGNFLFF. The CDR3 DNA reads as TGTGCCAGCAGTGACCGGGACAGGGGGAATTTTCTGTTTTTT.

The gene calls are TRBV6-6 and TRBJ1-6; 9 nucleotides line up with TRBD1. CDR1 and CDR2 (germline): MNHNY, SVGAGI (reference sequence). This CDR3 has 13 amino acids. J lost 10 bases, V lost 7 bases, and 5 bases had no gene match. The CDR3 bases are TGTGCCAGCACCCAACAGGGGGCATCACCCCTCCACTTT. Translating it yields CASTQQGASPLHF.

CDR3 DNA sequence: TGTGCCTGGGTCCCCGGGACAGTCACCGGGGAGCTGTTTTTT. Its translation: CAWVPGTVTGELFF. This sequence joins TRBV30 and TRBJ2-2; 7 nucleotides agree with TRBD1. CDR1 and CDR2 from the germline V gene are GTSNPN and SVGIG (reference sequence). The V segment lost 5 bases and the J segment 4 bases; nucleotides outside the gene matches: 7. The CDR3 spans 14 residues.

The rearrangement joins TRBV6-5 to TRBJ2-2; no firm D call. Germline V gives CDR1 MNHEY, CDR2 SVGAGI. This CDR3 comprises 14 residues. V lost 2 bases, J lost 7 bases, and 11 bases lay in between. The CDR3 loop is CASSYQQEGGELFF. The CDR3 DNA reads TGTGCCAGCAGTTACCAGCAGGAAGGCGGGGAGCTGTTTTTT.

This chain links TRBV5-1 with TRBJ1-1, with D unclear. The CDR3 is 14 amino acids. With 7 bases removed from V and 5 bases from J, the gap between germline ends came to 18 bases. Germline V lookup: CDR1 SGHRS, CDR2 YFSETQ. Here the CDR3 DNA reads TGCGCCAGCGAGGAGACGGTGGAGAGTACTGAAGCTTTCTTT. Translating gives CASEETVESTEAFF.

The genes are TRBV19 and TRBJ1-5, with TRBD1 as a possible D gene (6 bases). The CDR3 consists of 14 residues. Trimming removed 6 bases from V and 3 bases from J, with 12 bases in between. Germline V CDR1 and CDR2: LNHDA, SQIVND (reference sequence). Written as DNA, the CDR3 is TGTGCCAGTAGGCGGGGGGGCATCAATCAGCCCCAGCATTTT. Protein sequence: CASRRGGINQPQHF.

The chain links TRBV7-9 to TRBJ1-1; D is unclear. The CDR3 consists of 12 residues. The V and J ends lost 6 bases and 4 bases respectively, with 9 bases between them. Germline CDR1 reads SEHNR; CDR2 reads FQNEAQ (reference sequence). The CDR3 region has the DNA TGTGCCAGCAGGACTTATAGCACTGAAGCTTTCTTT. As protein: CASRTYSTEAFF. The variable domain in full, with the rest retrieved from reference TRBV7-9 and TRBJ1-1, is DTGVSQNPRHKITKRGQNVTFRCDPISEHNRLYWYRQTLGQGPEFLTYFQNEAQLEKSRLLSDRFSAERPKGSFSTLEIQRTEQGDSAMYLCASRTYSTEAFFGQGTRLTVV.

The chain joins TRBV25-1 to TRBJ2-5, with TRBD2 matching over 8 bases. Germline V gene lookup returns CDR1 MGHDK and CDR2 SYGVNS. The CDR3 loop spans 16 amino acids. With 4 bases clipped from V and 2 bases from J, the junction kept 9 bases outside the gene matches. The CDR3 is CASSGGVAGFQETQYF. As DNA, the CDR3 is TGTGCCAGCAGTGGTGGTGTAGCGGGGTTTCAAGAGACCCAGTACTTC.

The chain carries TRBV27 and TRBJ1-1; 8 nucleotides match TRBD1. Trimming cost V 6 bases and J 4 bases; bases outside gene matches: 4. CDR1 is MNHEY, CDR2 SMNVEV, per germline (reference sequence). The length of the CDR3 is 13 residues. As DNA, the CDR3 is TGTGCCAGCAGCAGACAGGGGAGCACTGAAGCTTTCTTT. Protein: CASSRQGSTEAFF.

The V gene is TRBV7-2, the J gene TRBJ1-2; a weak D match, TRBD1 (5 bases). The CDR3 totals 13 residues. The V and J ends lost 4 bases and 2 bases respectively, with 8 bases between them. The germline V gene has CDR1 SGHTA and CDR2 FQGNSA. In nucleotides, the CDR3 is TGTGCCAGCAGCTCTAACAGGAACTATGGCTACACCTTC. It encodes CASSSNRNYGYTF.

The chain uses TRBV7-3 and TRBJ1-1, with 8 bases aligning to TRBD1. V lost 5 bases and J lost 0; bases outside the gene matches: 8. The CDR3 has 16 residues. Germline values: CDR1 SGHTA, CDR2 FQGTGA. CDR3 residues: CASSPQGGPMNTEAFF. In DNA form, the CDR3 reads TGTGCCAGCAGCCCACAGGGGGGCCCCATGAACACTGAAGCTTTCTTT.

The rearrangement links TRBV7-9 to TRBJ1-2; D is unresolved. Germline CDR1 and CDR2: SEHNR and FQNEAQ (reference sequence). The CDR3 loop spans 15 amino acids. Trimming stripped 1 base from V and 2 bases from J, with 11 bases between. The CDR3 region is CASSLGVAENYGYTF. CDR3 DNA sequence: TGTGCCAGCAGCTTAGGCGTGGCGGAGAACTATGGCTACACCTTC.

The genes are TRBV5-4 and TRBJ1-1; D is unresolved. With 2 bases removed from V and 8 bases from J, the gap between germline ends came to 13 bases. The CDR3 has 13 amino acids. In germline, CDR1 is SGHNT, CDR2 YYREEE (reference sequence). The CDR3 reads CASSFLMEVEAFF. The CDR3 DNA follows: TGTGCCAGCAGCTTTTTGATGGAGGTAGAAGCTTTCTTT.

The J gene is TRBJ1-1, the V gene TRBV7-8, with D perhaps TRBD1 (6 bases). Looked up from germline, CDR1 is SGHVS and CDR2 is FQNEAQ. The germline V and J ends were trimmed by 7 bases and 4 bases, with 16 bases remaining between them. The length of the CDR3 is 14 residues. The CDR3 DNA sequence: TGTGCCAGCACCAGAGAGGCAGGGGTCACTGAAGCTTTCTTT. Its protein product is CASTREAGVTEAFF.

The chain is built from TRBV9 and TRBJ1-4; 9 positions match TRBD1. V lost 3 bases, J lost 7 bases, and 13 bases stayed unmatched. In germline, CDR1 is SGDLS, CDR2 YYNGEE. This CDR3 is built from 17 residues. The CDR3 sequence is CASSGRRDRDRTEKLFF. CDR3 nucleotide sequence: TGTGCCAGCAGCGGCCGCCGGGACAGGGATCGTACTGAAAAACTGTTTTTT.

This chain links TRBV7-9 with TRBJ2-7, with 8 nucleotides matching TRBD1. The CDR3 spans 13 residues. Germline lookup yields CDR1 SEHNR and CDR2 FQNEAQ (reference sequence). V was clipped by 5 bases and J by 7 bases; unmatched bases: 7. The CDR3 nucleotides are TGTGCCAGCAGCCCTGACAGGGGAGATGAGCAGTACTTC. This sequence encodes CASSPDRGDEQYF.

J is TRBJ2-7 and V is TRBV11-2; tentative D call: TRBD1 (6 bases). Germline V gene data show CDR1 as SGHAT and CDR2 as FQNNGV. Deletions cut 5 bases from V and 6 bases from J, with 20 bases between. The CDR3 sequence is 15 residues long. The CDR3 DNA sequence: TGTGCCAGCAGCAACGGGGCAGGGGCCTTCCTCGAGCAGTACTTC. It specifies CASSNGAGAFLEQYF.

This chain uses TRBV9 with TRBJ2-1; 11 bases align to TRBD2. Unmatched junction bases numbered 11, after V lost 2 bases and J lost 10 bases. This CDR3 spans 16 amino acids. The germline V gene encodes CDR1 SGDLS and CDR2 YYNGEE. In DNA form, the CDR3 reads TGTGCCAGCAGCGTCGAACTAGCGGGAGTAAAGAGGGAGCAGTTCTTC. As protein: CASSVELAGVKREQFF.